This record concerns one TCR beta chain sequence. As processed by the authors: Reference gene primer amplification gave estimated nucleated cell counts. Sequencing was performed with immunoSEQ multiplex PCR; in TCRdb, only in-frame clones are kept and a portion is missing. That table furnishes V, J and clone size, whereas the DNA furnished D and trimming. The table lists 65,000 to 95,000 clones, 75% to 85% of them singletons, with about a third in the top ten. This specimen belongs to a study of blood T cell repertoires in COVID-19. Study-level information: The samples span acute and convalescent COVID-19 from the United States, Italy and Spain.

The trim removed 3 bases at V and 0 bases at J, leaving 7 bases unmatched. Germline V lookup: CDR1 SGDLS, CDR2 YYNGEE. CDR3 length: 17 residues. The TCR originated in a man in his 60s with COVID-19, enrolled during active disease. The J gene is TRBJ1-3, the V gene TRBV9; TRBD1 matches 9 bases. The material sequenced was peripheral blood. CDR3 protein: CASSAWGQGFSGNTIYF. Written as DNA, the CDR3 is TGTGCCAGCAGCGCTTGGGGACAGGGATTCTCTGGAAACACCATATATTTT.